This T cell receptor (beta chain) was recorded in a study of T-cell reconstitution after alpha-beta-depleted transplantation in children (dated by TCRdb to about 2016). Study-level background: T-cell immune reconstitution after TCRalphabeta/CD19-depleted allogeneic hematopoietic cell transplantation in children was quantitatively tracked in the study by means of TCR repertoire profiling.

The paper as a whole reports these results and caveats: About two months after transplant, the apparently early recovery of alphabetaT-cell counts reportedly depended on just several hundred clones that had expanded rapidly and came from non-depleted graft cells. The high TCRbeta diversity at day 60 in some patients was ascribed to recipient T cells and intrathymic progenitors that had survived conditioning. The frequencies of hyperexpanded clones fell over the following months, and after one year, T-cell counts and TCRbeta diversity were mostly attributed to newly produced T cells.

V is cut by 1 base and J by 7 bases, and the space between the germline ends is 7 bases. From the germline V gene (reference sequence), CDR1 is DFQATT and CDR2 is SNEGSKA. From its cysteine to its phenylalanine, the CDR3 spans 11 amino acids. Just the 33-base CDR3 DNA is kept, in frame starting at base 1. This clonotype occurred a few times. Its antigen is currently not known. No base qualities exist here, and no much larger clone lies one base off it. Preparation of the library involved PCR. Sequencing used an Illumina HiSeq 2500. To normalize quantification of the TCRbeta repertoire, the TCR libraries were built with molecular barcoding that relied on unique molecular identifiers. Through fastp at Q25 and MiXCR, TCRdb rebuilt clones from the public reads, retaining in-frame beta chains. Entries that share a CDR3 protein sequence are merged under the most common genes and DNA. This sample gives 98,000 or so distinct CDR3 sequences in total; around a quarter of them show up just once. 20% to 25% of the sample belongs to the ten largest clones.

The treatment or condition label corresponds to: allogeneic hematopoietic cell transplantation with graft depleted of TCRalphabeta T cells and CD19 B cells. The children who served as transplant recipients had been given grafts of TCRalphabeta/CD19-depleted allogeneic hematopoietic cells. This receptor was identified in a boy under 10 years old with acute lymphoblastic leukemia, due to receive a stem cell transplant. The V and J segments used are TRBV20-1 and TRBJ1-1; TRBD1 could be the D gene, as 6 bases match. Sequences were derived from PBMCs, sampled before TCRalphabeta/CD19-depleted stem cell transplant. The DNA sequence is TGCAGTGCTAGAGGGACAGTTGAAGCTTTCTTT. It translates as CSARGTVEAFF.